One sample yielded the 9 T cell receptor beta chains listed below, sequenced in a study of control samples from healthy donors and cancer patients. Assay used: immunoSEQ multiplex PCR; TCRdb lists only in-frame clones, some missing. Of about 54,000 clones in the sample, roughly 96% are singletons; the top ten hold around 1.9%. Sequencing was done on a sample of blood. Source of these receptors: a woman in her twenties or thirties in good health.

A note on this clone: Other nucleotide sequences from this sample produce the same CDR3. The chain links TRBV5-1 to TRBJ2-3, with no clear D. The CDR3 has 13 residues. The germline V gene encodes CDR1 SGHRS and CDR2 YFSETQ. V was trimmed by 3 bases and J by 0 bases, leaving 5 bases between them. The CDR3 reads CASSSTSTDTQYF. The CDR3, as DNA: TGCGCCAGCAGCTCAACTAGCACAGATACGCAGTATTTT.

The chain uses TRBV5-1 and TRBJ1-1; D remains unclear. The CDR3 contains 12 residues. Germline loops: CDR1 SGHRS, CDR2 YFSETQ. Trimming left V 4 bases short and J 11 bases short, with 15 bases between. This chain's CDR3 is CASSLEGLEAFF. CDR3 DNA: TGCGCCAGCAGCCTGGAGGGCCTGGAGGCTTTCTTT.

The J gene is TRBJ1-6, the V gene TRBV7-9, with a possible D match to TRBD1 (5 bases). V was pared by 0 bases and J by 10 bases, with 10 bases between. The CDR3 length is 14 residues. Germline loops: CDR1 SEHNR, CDR2 FQNEAQ (reference sequence). The CDR3 nucleotides are TGTGCCAGCAGCTTAGCGGAGCAGGGATCACCCCTCCACTTT. It encodes CASSLAEQGSPLHF.

V and J are TRBV27 and TRBJ1-6, with 8 bases identical to TRBD1. Per the germline V gene, CDR1 is MNHEY and CDR2 is SMNVEV (reference sequence). J lost 7 bases, V lost 6 bases, and 5 bases had no gene match. The CDR3 covers 14 residues. Written as DNA, the CDR3 is TGTGCCAGCAGCCAACAGGGGGAGAATTCACCCCTCCACTTT. Translating gives CASSQQGENSPLHF.

The chain employs TRBV24-1 and TRBJ1-2; D is unclear. Trimming took off 2 bases at V and 3 bases at J, with 6 bases between the two ends. CDR3 length: 13 amino acids. Per the germline V gene, CDR1 is KGHDR and CDR2 is SFDVKD. CDR3 sequence (DNA): TGTGCCACCAGTGATTCAACATACTATGGCTACACCTTC. This codes for CATSDSTYYGYTF.

The rearrangement joins TRBV7-9 to TRBJ1-1, with D uncertain. Germline V gene lookup returns CDR1 SEHNR and CDR2 FQNEAQ (reference sequence). Trimming left V 0 bases short and J 0 bases short, with 5 bases between. The CDR3 is made up of 14 amino acids. The CDR3 sequence: CASSLARMNTEAFF. The CDR3 coding sequence is TGTGCCAGCAGCTTAGCGCGAATGAACACTGAAGCTTTCTTT.

This clone was recorded only once. CDR3 in amino acids: CSVEKRDSYEQYF. For the CDR3, the DNA is TGCAGCGTAGAAAAGCGGGACTCCTACGAGCAGTACTTC. This chain uses TRBV29-1 with TRBJ2-7; 7 nucleotides match TRBD2. CDR3 length: 13 amino acids. Per germline, CDR1 SQVTM and CDR2 ANQGSEA. Losses at the gene ends were 6 bases for V and 0 bases for J; bases not matched to a gene: 5.

This chain uses TRBV7-9 with TRBJ2-3; TRBD2 matches 11 bases. J gave up 5 bases and V 5 bases, and 6 bases lay outside the gene matches. Germline V gene data show CDR1 as SEHNR and CDR2 as FQNEAQ (reference sequence). The CDR3 length is 15 residues. The CDR3 protein is CASSPGTSGRDTQYF. The CDR3 region has the DNA TGTGCCAGCAGCCCCGGGACTAGCGGACGAGATACGCAGTATTTT.

A few counts support this clone. The rearrangement uses TRBV19 and TRBJ1-1; D is undetermined. Germline lookup yields CDR1 LNHDA and CDR2 SQIVND (reference sequence). The CDR3 has 13 residues. The ends were cut back, 9 bases at V and 6 bases at J, with 17 bases in the middle. The CDR3 loop is CASNPRRSSEAFF. For the CDR3, the DNA is TGTGCCAGCAATCCCCGGCGATCCTCTGAAGCTTTCTTT.